This T cell receptor (beta chain) was recovered during a study of T cell responses to AZD1222 COVID-19 vaccine. Study summary: Timing groups of about 4 and about 12 weeks for second doses were pooled.

TCRdb's copy holds only in-frame clones and misses some; the assay was immunoSEQ multiplex PCR. The data contain around 130,000 clones, 80% to 90% of them seen just once; the ten biggest clones take up around 3.1%. Whole-study findings and limits: White British ancestry dominated among donors, who included more females, and clonal diversity was possibly underestimated.

The CDR3 extends over 16 amino acids. Germline V gene sequence: CDR1 MNHEY, CDR2 SVGEGT. V was pared by 0 bases and J by 3 bases, with 6 bases of the junction left unmatched. A word on this clone: The target antigen is unknown.

The clonotype was recovered from an adult in good health. The chain has TRBV6-2 or TRBV6-3 and TRBJ2-5; TRBD2 agrees at 8 bases. The material sequenced was peripheral blood, taken on day 0 of AZD1222 vaccination. The DNA of the CDR3 is TGTGCCAGCAGTTACTCGAAGGGGACTAGGAAAGAGACCCAGTACTTC. Translated: CASSYSKGTRKETQYF.